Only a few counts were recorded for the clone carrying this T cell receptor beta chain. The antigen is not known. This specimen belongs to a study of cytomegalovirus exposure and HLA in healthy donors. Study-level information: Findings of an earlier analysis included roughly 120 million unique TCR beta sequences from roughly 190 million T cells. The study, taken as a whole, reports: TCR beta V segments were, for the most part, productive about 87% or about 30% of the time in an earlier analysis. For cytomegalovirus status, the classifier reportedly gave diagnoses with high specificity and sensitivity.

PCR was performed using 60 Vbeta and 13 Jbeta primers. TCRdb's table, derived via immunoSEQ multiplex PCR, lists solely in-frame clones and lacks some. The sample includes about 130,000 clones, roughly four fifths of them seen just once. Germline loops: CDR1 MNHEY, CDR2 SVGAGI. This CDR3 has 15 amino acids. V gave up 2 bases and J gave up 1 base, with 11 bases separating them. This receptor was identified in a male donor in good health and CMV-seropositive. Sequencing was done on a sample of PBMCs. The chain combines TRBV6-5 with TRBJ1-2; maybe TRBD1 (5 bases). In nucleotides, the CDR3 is TGTGCCAGCAGTTACCGGGGGGGATATAACTATGGCTACACCTTC. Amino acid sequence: CASSYRGGYNYGYTF.